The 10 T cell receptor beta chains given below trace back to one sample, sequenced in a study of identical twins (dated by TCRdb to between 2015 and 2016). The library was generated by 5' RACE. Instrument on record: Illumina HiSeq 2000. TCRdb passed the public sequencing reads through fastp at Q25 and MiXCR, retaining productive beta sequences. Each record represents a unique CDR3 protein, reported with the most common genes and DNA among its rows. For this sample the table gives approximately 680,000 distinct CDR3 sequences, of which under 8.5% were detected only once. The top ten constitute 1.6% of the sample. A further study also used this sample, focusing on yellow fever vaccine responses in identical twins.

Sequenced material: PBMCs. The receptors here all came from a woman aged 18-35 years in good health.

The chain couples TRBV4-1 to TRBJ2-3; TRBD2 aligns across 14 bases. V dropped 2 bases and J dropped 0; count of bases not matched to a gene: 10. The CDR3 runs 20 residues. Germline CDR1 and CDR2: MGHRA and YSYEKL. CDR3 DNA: TGCGCCAGCAGCCAATCGGGACTAGCGGGGGACGTCACTAGCACAGATACGCAGTATTTT. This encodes CASSQSGLAGDVTSTDTQYF.

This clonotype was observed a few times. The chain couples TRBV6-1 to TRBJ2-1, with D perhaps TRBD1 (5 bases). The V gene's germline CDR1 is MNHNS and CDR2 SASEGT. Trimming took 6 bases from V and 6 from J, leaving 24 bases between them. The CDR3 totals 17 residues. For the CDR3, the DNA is TGTGCCAGCAGACGCCAAACTGGACAAAAGGGGTCCAATGAGCAGTTCTTC. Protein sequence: CASRRQTGQKGSNEQFF.

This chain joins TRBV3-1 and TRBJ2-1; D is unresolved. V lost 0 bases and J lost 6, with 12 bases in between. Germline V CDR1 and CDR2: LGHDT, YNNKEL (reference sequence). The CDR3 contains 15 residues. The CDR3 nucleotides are TGTGCCAGCAGCCAAGAACCCCAAGGTGTCAATGAGCAGTTCTTC. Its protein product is CASSQEPQGVNEQFF.

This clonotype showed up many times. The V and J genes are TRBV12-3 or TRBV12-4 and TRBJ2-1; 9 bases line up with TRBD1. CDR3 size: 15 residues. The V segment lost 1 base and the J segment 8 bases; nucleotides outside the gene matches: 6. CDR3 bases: TGTGCCAGCAGTTTAGGCACAGGGGGCCGTGATGAGCAGTTCTTC. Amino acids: CASSLGTGGRDEQFF.

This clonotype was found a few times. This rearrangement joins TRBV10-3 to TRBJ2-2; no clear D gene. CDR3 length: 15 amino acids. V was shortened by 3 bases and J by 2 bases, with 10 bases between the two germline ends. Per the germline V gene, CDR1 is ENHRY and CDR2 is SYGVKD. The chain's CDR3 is CAISDVGSNTGELFF. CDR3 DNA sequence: TGTGCCATCAGTGACGTGGGATCTAACACCGGGGAGCTGTTTTTT.

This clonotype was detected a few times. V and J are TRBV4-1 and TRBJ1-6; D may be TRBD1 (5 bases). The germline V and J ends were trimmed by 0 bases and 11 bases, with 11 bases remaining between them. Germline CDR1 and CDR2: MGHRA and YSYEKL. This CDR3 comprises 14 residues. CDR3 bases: TGCGCCAGCAGCCAAGACGCCTCGGGGGCACCCCTCCACTTT. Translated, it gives CASSQDASGAPLHF.

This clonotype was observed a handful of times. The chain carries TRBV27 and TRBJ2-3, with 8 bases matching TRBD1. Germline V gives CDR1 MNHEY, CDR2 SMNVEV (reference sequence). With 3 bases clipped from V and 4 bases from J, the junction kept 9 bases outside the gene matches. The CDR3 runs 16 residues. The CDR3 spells CASSFRRGHLADTQYF. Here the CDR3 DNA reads TGTGCCAGCAGTTTCCGCAGGGGGCATCTGGCAGATACGCAGTATTTT.

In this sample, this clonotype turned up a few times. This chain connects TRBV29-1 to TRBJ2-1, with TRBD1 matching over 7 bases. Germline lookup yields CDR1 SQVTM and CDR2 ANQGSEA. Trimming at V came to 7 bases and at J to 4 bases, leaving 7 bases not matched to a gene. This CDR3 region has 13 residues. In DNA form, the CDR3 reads TGCAGCGCTCCGACAGGGAGATACAATGAGCAGTTCTTC. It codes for CSAPTGRYNEQFF.

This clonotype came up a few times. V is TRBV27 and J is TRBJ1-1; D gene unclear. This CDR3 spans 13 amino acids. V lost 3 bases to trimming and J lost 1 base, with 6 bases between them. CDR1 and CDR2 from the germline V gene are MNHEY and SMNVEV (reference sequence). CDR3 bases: TGTGCCAGCAGTTTTCGGTGGAACACTGAAGCTTTCTTT. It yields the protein CASSFRWNTEAFF.

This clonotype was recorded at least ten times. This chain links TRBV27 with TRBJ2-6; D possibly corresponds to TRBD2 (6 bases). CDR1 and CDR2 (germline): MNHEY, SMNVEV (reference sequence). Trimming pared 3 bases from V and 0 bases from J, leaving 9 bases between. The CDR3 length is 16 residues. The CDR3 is CASSFQGLSGANVLTF. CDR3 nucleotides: TGTGCCAGCAGTTTCCAGGGACTCTCTGGGGCCAACGTCCTGACTTTC.